A selection of T cell receptor beta chains follows, all from one sample in a study of blood T cells in healthy people across ages. MiXCR, run by TCRdb on the 5' RACE reads, gives a single entry per CDR3 protein. This table holds some 640,000 distinct CDR3 sequences, 49% found once. Sequencing was done on a sample of blood. The receptors were sampled from a woman aged 55-69 years in good health. CDR3s include the opening cysteine and the closing phenylalanine or tryptophan. A D gene is named only where the DNA matches it firmly. Where a row states a size, it is once, few, many or the class of an expanded clone; other rows omit it.

j_call d_call v_call clone_size cdr3_nt cdr3_aa
TRBJ1-4 NA TRBV20-1 NA TGCAGTGCCACGGCGACCCCTGGGGCGGTTGGTGAAAAACTGTTTTTT CSATATPGAVGEKLFF
TRBJ1-4 NA TRBV7-2 few TGTGCCAGCAGAAAACCGGGACACGGTGAAAAACTGTTTTTT CASRKPGHGEKLFF
TRBJ2-2 TRBD1 TRBV30 many TGTGCCTGGAGTGTACGGGACAGGGACACCGGGGAGCTGTTTTTT CAWSVRDRDTGELFF
TRBJ2-6 TRBD1 TRBV3-1 NA TGTGCCAGCAGCCATGGGACAGGCAACTCTGGGGCCAACGTCCTGACTTTC CASSHGTGNSGANVLTF
TRBJ2-3 TRBD1 TRBV10-3 many TGTGCCATCAGGGGGGACAGGGGGCGGACAGATACGCAGTATTTT CAIRGDRGRTDTQYF
TRBJ1-4 NA TRBV25-1 NA TGTGCCAGCAGTGGAACAGGGATCTTCGGAAAACTGTTTTTT CASSGTGIFGKLFF
TRBJ2-1 NA TRBV28 NA TGTGCCAGCACGAGCGGTCAATACAATGAGCAGTTCTTC CASTSGQYNEQFF
TRBJ1-6 NA TRBV2 NA TGTGCCAGCAGTGAGTACAGAGATTCACCCCTCCACTTT CASSEYRDSPLHF
TRBJ2-1 TRBD2 TRBV7-9 NA TGTGCCAGCAGCTTCTCCTCTAGCGGGAGTTTGGGTGAGCAGTTCTTC CASSFSSSGSLGEQFF
TRBJ1-2 NA TRBV10-3 NA TGTGCCATCAGGGACAGCGACTATGGCTACACCTTC CAIRDSDYGYTF
TRBJ2-7 NA TRBV20-1 NA TGCAGTGCTTTTAGCGGAGCCTCCTACAATGAGCAGTACTTC CSAFSGASYNEQYF
TRBJ1-1 TRBD1 TRBV12-3/TRBV12-4 NA TGTGCCAGCAGTCCACAGGGGTGGGACACTGAAGCTTTCTTT CASSPQGWDTEAFF
TRBJ2-2 TRBD2 TRBV3-1 NA TGTGCCAGCAGCCAGGGGAGTCTAGCGGAGAACACCGGGGAGCTGTTTTTT CASSQGSLAENTGELFF
TRBJ2-7 NA TRBV6-2/TRBV6-3 NA TGTGCCAGCACCTTCCCTAGCGCGTCCTACGAGCAGTACTTC CASTFPSASYEQYF
TRBJ2-3 NA TRBV7-8 NA TGTGCCAGCGGCTCAGGGGAGTTCACAGATACGCAGTATTTT CASGSGEFTDTQYF
TRBJ2-1 TRBD2 TRBV4-1 NA TGCGCCAGCAGCCAAAGCCTCAGCGGGACCTTATACAATGAGCAGTTCTTC CASSQSLSGTLYNEQFF
TRBJ2-5 NA TRBV12-3/TRBV12-4 NA TGTGCCAGCAGGCCAAATCAGGAGAAGCAGTACTTC CASRPNQEKQYF
TRBJ2-1 NA TRBV7-2 NA TGTGCCAGCAGTCCCGGAAACTCCTACAATGAGCAGTTCTTC CASSPGNSYNEQFF
TRBJ1-4 NA TRBV7-9 NA TGTGCCAGCAGCAAGGCGCAGGATAGTGAAAAACTGTTTTTT CASSKAQDSEKLFF
TRBJ2-5 NA TRBV6-2/TRBV6-3 NA TGTGCCAGCAGTTACGCAGAAAGCTCCTACAATGAGCAGTACTTC CASSYAESSYNEQYF
TRBJ1-1 NA TRBV6-5 NA TGTGCCAGCAGTTACAGGGACATGAACACTGAAGCTTTCTTT CASSYRDMNTEAFF
TRBJ2-7 TRBD2 TRBV7-9 NA TGTGCCAGCAGCCGAGGACTAGCGGGACCGGACTACGAGCAGTACTTC CASSRGLAGPDYEQYF
TRBJ2-7 NA TRBV3-1 NA TGTGCCAGCAGCCAAGCCGTTAGCTCCTACGAGCAGTACTTC CASSQAVSSYEQYF
TRBJ2-1 NA TRBV18 NA TGTGCCAGCTCACCGAGACTCTCGGATGAGCAGTTCTTC CASSPRLSDEQFF
TRBJ2-6 NA TRBV27 few TGTGCCAGCAGTGAGGGGGTCGGGGCCAACGTCCTGACTTTC CASSEGVGANVLTF
TRBJ2-3 NA TRBV5-1 few TGCGCCAGCAGCTTCCTCGGGAACACAGATACGCAGTATTTT CASSFLGNTDTQYF
TRBJ2-7 TRBD1 TRBV5-1 NA TGCGCCAGCAGCCCTGGACAGGGGTACGACGAGCAGTACTTC CASSPGQGYDEQYF
TRBJ2-1 TRBD1 TRBV20-1 NA TGCAGTGCTTCCCACGGACAGGGGCCCAGCGAGCAGTTCTTC CSASHGQGPSEQFF
TRBJ2-3 NA TRBV7-2 few TGTGCCAGCAGCTCCCCCCGGGCGGGCGGCACAGATACGCAGTATTTT CASSSPRAGGTDTQYF
TRBJ1-2 NA TRBV20-1 NA TGCAGTGCTAGGGATCCCAGGGCCCGAAGCAACTATGGCTACACCTTC CSARDPRARSNYGYTF
TRBJ1-5 NA TRBV28 NA TGTGCCAGCAGTCGCCGCGCCCTGAGTCAGCCCCAGCATTTT CASSRRALSQPQHF
TRBJ2-7 NA TRBV20-1 few TGCAGTGCTAGCCCAGGGAAGTCCTCCGAGCAGTACTTC CSASPGKSSEQYF
TRBJ2-5 NA TRBV15 NA TGTGCCACCAGAAGCTGGGGCAATGAGCAGTACTTC CATRSWGNEQYF
TRBJ1-2 NA TRBV29-1 once TGCAGCGTCTACGGAGGGGATGGCTACACCTTC CSVYGGDGYTF
TRBJ1-4 NA TRBV7-2 NA TGTGCCAGCAGCTTATTGCGGGGTGAAAAACTGTTTTTT CASSLLRGEKLFF
TRBJ2-4 TRBD1 TRBV5-1 NA TGCGCCAGCAGCCCCTCCAGGGGGAACATTCAGTACTTC CASSPSRGNIQYF
TRBJ2-3 NA TRBV20-1 NA TGCAGTGCTCGCGAAGGGGAGGGCACAGATACGCAGTATTTT CSAREGEGTDTQYF
TRBJ1-2 NA TRBV7-2 NA TGTGCCAGCAGCCTTCCGAGGCTAACAAGGGGCTACACCTTC CASSLPRLTRGYTF
TRBJ2-1 TRBD2 TRBV7-3 NA TGTGCCAGCAGCAGACAGACTAGCGGATCCTACAATGAGCAGTTCTTC CASSRQTSGSYNEQFF
TRBJ2-5 NA TRBV28 NA TGTGCCAGCAATATGGTAGAAGAGACCCAGTACTTC CASNMVEETQYF